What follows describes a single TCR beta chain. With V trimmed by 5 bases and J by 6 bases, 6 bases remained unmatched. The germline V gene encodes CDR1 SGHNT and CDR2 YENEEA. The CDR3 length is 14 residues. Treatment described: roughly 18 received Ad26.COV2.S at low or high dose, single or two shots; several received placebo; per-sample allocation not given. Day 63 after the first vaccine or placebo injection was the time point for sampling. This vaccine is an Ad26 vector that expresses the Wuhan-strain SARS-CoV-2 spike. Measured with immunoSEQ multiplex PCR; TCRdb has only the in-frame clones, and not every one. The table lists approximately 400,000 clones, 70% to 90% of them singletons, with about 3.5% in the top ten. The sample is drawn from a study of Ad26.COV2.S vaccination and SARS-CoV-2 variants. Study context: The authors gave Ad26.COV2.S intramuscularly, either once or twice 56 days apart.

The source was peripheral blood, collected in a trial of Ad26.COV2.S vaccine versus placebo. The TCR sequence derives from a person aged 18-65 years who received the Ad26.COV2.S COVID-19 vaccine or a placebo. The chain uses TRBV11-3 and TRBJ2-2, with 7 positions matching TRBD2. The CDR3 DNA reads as TGTGCCAGCAGCCTCAGACTAGCAGCCGGGGAGCTGTTTTTT. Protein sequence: CASSLRLAAGELFF. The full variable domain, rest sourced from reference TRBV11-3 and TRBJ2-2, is EAGVVQSPRYKIIEKKQPVAFWCNPISGHNTLYWYLQNLGQGPELLIRYENEEAVDDSQLPKDRFSAERLKGVDSTLKIQPAELGDSAVYLCASSLRLAAGELFFGEGSRLTVL.